The 8 T cell receptor beta chains in this list originate from one sample, sequenced in a study of blood T cell repertoires in COVID-19. Sequencing used immunoSEQ multiplex PCR; TCRdb keeps in-frame clones, though not all of them. The table lists 150,000 to 170,000 clones, around 84% of them singletons. The sample comprised peripheral blood. These receptors originate from an elderly man with acute or convalescent COVID-19.

The chain has TRBV7-2 and TRBJ2-2; 9 positions agree with TRBD1. The CDR3 sequence is 14 residues long. The germline CDR1 and CDR2 sequences are SGHTA and FQGNSA. The ends lost 5 bases at V and 6 bases at J; junction bases unmatched: 4. Written as DNA, the CDR3 is TGTGCCAGCAGCCACGACAGGGGGTCCGGGGAGCTGTTTTTT. Encoded protein: CASSHDRGSGELFF.

The chain joins TRBV6-5 to TRBJ2-1; tentatively, D is TRBD2 (5 bases). V was trimmed by 4 bases and J by 8 bases, leaving 9 bases between them. This CDR3 is built from 12 residues. Germline V gene lookup returns CDR1 MNHEY and CDR2 SVGAGI. This CDR3 is CASSSFGDEQFF. CDR3 bases: TGTGCCAGCAGTTCCTTCGGGGATGAGCAGTTCTTC.

V and J are TRBV6-6 and TRBJ2-7; TRBD2 is a possible D gene (6 bases). Trimming took off 2 bases at V and 6 bases at J, with 8 bases between the two ends. Looked up from germline, CDR1 is MNHNY and CDR2 is SVGAGI (reference sequence). This CDR3 contains 12 residues. This CDR3 is CASSYGGVEQYF. CDR3 bases: TGTGCCAGCAGTTACGGAGGGGTCGAGCAGTACTTC.

V is TRBV14 and J is TRBJ2-7, with no clear D. Looked up from germline, CDR1 is SGHDN and CDR2 is FVKESK. V was pared by 0 bases and J by 3 bases, with 6 bases between. The length of the CDR3 is 13 residues. The CDR3 DNA reads as TGTGCCAGCAGCCAAGAACATTACTACGAGCAGTACTTC. It codes for CASSQEHYYEQYF. Combining the CDR3 with reference TRBV14 and TRBJ2-7 gives the whole variable domain EAGVTQFPSHSVIEKGQTVTLRCDPISGHDNLYWYRRVMGKEIKFLLHFVKESKQDESGMPNNRFLAERTGGTYSTLKVQPAELEDSGVYFCASSQEHYYEQYFGPGTRLTVT.

V is TRBV3-1 (or the pseudogene TRBV3-2) and J is TRBJ2-1; 11 positions match TRBD2. The V gene's germline CDR1 is LGHDT and CDR2 YNNKEL (reference sequence). Trimming cost V 4 bases and J 13 bases; bases outside gene matches: 12. This CDR3 contains 15 residues. Here the CDR3 DNA reads TGTGCCAGCAGCCGAACGGGTAGCGGGGGGGCCAATCAGTTCTTC. It yields the protein CASSRTGSGGANQFF.

V and J are TRBV18 and TRBJ2-3, with TRBD2 matching over 8 bases. V shed 4 bases, J shed 5 bases, and the junction held 8 bases outside the gene matches. The CDR3 spans 15 residues. CDR1 and CDR2 from the germline V gene are KGHSH and LQKENI. For the CDR3, the DNA is TGTGCCAGCTCACGGGCAGCGGGGGTTGGAGATACGCAGTATTTT. Protein sequence: CASSRAAGVGDTQYF.

The genes are TRBV7-3 and TRBJ2-3; no definite D call. Germline values: CDR1 SGHTA, CDR2 FQGTGA. Trimming took 0 bases from V and 4 from J, leaving 5 bases between them. The CDR3 runs 13 residues. The CDR3 sequence is CASSLTGSDTQYF. The CDR3 DNA is TGTGCCAGCAGCTTAACCGGGTCAGATACGCAGTATTTT. Using reference TRBV7-3 and TRBJ2-3 for the parts outside the CDR3, the full variable domain is GAGVSQTPSNKVTEKGKYVELRCDPISGHTALYWYRQSLGQGPEFLIYFQGTGAADDSGLPNDRFFAVRPEGSVSTLKIQRTERGDSAVYLCASSLTGSDTQYFGPGTRLTVL.

The rearrangement joins TRBV20-1 to TRBJ2-7; 7 bases agree with TRBD2. Germline-derived CDR1 and CDR2 are DFQATT and SNEGSKA (reference sequence). The J segment lost 3 bases and the V segment lost 6 bases, leaving 2 bases of the junction unmatched. The CDR3 consists of 11 residues. The CDR3 region is CSAWGGYEQYF. The CDR3 nucleotides are TGCAGTGCGTGGGGGGGCTACGAGCAGTACTTC.